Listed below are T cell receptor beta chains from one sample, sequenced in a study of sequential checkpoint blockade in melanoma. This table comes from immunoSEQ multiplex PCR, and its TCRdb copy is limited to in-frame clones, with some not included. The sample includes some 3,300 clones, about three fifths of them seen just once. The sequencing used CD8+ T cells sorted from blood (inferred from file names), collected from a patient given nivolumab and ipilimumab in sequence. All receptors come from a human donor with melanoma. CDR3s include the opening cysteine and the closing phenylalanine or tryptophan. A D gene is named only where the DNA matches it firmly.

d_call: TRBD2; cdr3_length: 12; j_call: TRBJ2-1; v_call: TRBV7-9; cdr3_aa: CASGGAYNEQFF
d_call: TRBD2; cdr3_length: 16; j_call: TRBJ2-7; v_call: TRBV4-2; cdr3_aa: CASSLGEGSFSYEQYF
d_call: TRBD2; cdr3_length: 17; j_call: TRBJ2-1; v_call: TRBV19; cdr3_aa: CASSKASSLSPGREQFF
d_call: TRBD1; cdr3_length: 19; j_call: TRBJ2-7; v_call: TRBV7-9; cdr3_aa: CASSLGDRTDWVTVYEQYF
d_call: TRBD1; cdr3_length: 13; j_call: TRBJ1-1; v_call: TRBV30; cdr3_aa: CAWSGQGYTEAFF
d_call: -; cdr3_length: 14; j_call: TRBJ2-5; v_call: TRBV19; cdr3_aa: CASKKWAMGETQYF
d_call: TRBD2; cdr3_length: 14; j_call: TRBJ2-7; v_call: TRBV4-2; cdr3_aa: CASSFGGGVYEQYF
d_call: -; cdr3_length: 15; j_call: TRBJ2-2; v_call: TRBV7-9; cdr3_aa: CASSPRELNTGELFF
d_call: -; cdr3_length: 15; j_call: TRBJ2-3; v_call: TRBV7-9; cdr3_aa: CASSLQSGGTDTQYF
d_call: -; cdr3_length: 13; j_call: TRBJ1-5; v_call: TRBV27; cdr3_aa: CASSPGSNQPQHF
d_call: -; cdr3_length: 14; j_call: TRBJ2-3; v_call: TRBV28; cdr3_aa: CASTFLQGTDTQYF
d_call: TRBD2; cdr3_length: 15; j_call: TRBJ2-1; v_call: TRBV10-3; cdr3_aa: CASRTSGGAANEQFF
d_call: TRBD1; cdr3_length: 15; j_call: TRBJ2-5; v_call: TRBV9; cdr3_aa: CASSDGTALQETQYF
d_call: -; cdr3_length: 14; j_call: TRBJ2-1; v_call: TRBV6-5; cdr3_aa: CASSYSQEGREQFF
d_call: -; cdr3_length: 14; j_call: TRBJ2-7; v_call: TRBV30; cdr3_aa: CAWSPPSGWYEQYF
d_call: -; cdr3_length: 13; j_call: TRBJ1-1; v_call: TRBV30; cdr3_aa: CALTGTSNTEAFF
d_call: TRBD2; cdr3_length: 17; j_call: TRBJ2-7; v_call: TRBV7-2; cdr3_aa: CASSLFGGAGSSYEQYF
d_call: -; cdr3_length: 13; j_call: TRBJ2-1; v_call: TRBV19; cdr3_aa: CASSVDSFNEQFF
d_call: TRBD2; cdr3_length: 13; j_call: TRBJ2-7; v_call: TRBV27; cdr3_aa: CASGSTLAGEQYF
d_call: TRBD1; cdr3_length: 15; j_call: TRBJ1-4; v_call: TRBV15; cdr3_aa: CATSGGTGDNEKLFF
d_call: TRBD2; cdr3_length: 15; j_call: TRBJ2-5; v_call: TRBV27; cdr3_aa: CASSFVAGTQETQYF
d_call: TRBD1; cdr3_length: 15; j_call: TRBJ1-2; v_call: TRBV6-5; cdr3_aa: CASSYEGQADYGYTF
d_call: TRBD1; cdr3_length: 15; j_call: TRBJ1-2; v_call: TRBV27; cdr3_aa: CASSTQGGHNYGYTF
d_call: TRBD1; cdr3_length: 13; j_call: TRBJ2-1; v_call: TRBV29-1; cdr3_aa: CSVGQGAYNEQFF
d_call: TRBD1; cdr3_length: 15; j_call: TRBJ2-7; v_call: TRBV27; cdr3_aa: CASSNDRGFPYEQYF
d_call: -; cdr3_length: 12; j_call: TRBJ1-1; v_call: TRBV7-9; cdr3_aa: CASSLAGREAFF
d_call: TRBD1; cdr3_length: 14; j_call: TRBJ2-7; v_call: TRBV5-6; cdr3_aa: CASSLGGNLYEQYF
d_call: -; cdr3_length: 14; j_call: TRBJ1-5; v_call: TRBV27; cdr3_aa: CASSLLGGNQPQHF
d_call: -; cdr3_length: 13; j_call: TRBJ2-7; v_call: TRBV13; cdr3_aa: CASSHKGTSRCWF
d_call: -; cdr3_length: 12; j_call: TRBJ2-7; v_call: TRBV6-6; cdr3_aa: CASSYSGGEQYF
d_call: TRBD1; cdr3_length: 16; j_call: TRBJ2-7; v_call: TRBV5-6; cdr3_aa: CASSQDSWAGGYEQYF
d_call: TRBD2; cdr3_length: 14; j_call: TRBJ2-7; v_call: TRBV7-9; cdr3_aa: CASSLGGSAYEQYF
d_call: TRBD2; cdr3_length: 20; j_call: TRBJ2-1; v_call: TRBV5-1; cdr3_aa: CASSLEGVEFGPTSGNEQFF
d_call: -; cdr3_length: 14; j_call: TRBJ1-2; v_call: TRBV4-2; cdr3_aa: CASSQDSWAGGYTF
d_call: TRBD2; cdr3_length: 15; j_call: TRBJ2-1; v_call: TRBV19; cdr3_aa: CASSPGLAGHNEQFF
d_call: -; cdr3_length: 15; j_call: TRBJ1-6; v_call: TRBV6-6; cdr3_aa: CASSSLGGRNSPLHF
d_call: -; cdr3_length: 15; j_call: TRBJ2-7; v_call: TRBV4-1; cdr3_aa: CASSQDVHSSYEQYF
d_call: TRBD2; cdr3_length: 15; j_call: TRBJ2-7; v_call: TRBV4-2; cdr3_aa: CASSVGGREVYEQYF
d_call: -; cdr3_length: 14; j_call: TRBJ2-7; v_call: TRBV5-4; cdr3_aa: CASSLRSGLYEQYF
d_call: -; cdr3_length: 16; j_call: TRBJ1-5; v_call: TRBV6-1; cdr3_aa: CASSEAGSRVGQPQHF
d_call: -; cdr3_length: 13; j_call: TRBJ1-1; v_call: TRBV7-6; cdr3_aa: CASTQEVGAEAFF
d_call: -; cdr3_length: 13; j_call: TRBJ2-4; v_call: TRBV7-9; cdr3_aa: CASSPWQGNIQYF
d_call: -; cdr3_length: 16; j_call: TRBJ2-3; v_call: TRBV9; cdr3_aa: CASSVGAGWNTDTQYF
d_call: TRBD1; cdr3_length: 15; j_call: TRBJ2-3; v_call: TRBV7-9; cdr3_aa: CASSLGQGHTDTQYF
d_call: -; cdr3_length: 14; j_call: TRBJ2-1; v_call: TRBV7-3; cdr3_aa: CASSLGGQGNEQFF
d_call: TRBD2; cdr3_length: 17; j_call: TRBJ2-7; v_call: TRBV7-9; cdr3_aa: CASSSTSETAGAYEQYF
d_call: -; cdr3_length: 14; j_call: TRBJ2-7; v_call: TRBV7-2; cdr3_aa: CASSLGGGTYEQYF
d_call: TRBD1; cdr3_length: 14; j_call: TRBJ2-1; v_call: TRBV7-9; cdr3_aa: CASTPTGLSDEQFF
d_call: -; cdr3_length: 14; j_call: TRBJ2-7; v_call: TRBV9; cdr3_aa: CASSVATGTYEQYF
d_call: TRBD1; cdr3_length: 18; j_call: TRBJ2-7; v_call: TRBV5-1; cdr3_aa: CASSWIGPAGTGAYEQYF
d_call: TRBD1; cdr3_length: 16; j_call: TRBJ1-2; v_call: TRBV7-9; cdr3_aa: CASSLAGGYPNYGYTF
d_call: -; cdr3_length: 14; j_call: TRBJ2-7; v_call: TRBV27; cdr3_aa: CASSLAPRGYEQYF
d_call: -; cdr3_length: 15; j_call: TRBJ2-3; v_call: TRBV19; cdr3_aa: CASSIFGASTDTQYF